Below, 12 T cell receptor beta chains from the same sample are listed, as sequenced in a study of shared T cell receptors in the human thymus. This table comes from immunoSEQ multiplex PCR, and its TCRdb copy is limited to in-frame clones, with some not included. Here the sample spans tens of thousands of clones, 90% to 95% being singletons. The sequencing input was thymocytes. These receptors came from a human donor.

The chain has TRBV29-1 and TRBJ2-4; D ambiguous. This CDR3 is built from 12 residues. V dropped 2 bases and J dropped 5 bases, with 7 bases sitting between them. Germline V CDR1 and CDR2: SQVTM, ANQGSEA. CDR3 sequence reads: CSVERVENIQYF. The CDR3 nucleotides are TGCAGCGTTGAAAGGGTAGAAAACATTCAGTACTTC.

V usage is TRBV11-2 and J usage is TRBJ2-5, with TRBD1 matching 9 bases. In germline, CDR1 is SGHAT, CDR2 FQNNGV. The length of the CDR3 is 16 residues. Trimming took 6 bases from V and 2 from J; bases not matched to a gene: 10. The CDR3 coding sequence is TGTGCCAGCAGATTGGGGACAGGGATCCTACAAGAGACCCAGTACTTC. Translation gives CASRLGTGILQETQYF.

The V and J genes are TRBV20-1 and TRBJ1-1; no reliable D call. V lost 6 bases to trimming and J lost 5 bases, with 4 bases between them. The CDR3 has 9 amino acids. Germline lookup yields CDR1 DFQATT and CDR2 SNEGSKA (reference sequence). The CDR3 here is CSAATEAFF. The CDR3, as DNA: TGCAGTGCCGCGACTGAAGCTTTCTTT.

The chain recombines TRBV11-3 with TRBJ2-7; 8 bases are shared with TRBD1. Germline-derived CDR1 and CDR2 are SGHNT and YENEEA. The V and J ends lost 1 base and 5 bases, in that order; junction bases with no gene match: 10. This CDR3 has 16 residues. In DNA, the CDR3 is TGTGCCAGCAGCTTAGGGGCCGGACAGGGAATAGACGAGCAGTACTTC. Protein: CASSLGAGQGIDEQYF.

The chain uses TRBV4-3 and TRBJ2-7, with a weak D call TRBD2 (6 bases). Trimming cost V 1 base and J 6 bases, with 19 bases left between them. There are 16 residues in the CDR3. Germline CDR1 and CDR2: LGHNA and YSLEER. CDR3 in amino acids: CASSQGGWGGLGEQYF. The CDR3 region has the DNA TGCGCCAGCAGCCAAGGGGGGTGGGGAGGTCTGGGCGAGCAGTACTTC.

DNA for the CDR3: TGCAGTGCTAGAGCGGAAGCCTTGTACTTC. Its translation: CSARAEALYF. The genes are TRBV20-1 and TRBJ2-5; D unclear. CDR1 is DFQATT and CDR2 is SNEGSKA in the germline V gene (reference sequence). This CDR3 comprises 10 residues. Trimming took off 1 base at V and 13 bases at J, with 10 bases between the two ends.

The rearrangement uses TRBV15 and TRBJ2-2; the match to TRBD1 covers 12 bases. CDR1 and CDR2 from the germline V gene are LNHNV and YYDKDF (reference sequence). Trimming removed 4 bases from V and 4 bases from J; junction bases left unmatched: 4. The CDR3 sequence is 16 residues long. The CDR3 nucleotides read TGTGCCACCAGCACAGGGACAGGGGGCTTCACCGGGGAGCTGTTTTTT. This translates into CATSTGTGGFTGELFF.

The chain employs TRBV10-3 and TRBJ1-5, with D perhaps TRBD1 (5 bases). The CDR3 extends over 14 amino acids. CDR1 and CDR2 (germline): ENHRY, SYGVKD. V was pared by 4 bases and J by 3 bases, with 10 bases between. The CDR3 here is CAISVRGVNQPQHF. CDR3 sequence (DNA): TGTGCCATCAGTGTAAGGGGAGTCAATCAGCCCCAGCATTTT.

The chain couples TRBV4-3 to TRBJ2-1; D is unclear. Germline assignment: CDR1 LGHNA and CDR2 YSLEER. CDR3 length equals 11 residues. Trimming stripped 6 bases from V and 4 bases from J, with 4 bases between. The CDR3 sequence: CASRLYNEQFF. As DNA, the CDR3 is TGCGCCAGCAGACTATACAATGAGCAGTTCTTC.

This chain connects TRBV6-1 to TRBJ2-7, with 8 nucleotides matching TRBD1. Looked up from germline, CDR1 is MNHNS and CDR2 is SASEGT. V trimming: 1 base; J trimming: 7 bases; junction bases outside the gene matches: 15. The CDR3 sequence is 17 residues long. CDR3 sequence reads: CASSEEGGVQGAGEQYF. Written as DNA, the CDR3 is TGTGCCAGCAGTGAAGAGGGTGGTGTTCAGGGGGCGGGGGAGCAGTACTTC.

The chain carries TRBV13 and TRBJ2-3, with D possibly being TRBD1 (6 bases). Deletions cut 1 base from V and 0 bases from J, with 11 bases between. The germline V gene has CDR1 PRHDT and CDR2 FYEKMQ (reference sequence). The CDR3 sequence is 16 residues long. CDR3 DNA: TGTGCCAGCAGCTTAGAAGGGACAACTAGCACAGATACGCAGTATTTT. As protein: CASSLEGTTSTDTQYF. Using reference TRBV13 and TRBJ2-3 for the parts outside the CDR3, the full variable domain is AAGVIQSPRHLIKEKRETATLKCYPIPRHDTVYWYQQGPGQDPQFLISFYEKMQSDKGSIPDRFSAQQFSDYHSELNMSSLELGDSALYFCASSLEGTTSTDTQYFGPGTRLTVL.

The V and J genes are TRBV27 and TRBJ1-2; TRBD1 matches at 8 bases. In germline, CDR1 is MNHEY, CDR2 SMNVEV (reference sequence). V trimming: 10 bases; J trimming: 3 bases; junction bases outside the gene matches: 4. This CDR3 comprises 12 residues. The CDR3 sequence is CATGQGHYGYTF. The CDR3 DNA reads TGTGCCACCGGACAGGGCCACTATGGCTACACCTTC.